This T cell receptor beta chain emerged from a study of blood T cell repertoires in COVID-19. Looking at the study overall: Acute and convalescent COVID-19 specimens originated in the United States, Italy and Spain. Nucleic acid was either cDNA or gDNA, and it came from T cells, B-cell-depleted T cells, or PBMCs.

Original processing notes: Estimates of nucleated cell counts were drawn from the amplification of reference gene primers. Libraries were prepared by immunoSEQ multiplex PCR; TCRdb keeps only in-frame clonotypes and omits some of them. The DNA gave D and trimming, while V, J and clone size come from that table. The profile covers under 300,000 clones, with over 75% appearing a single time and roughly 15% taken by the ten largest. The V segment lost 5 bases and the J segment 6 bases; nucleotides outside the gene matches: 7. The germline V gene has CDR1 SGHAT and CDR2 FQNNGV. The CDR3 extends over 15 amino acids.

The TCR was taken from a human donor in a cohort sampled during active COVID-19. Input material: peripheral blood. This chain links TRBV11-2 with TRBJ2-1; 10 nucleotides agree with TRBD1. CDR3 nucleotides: TGTGCCAGCAGCCCCGGGACAGGGGACTTCAATGAGCAGTTCTTC. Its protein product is CASSPGTGDFNEQFF.